The 13 T cell receptor beta chains reported below all come from one sample, sequenced in a study of shared clonotypes between healthy human individuals. CD45RO-negative, CCR7-positively selected cells formed the naive CD8 fraction, excluding terminally differentiated effector memory CD45RA+ cells. The protocol was immunoSEQ multiplex PCR, while the TCRdb copy is restricted to in-frame clones and leaves out a portion. The profile shows about 2 million clones, just under 95% of them singletons. Sequenced material: naive CD8+ T cells sorted from blood. Receptors were obtained from a man between 18 and 29 years old in good health.

V and J are TRBV6-5 and TRBJ1-2; 7 bases agree with TRBD1. The J segment lost 8 bases and the V segment lost 0 bases, leaving 12 bases of the junction unmatched. Germline CDR1 is MNHEY and CDR2 is SVGAGI. The CDR3 is made up of 16 amino acids. CDR3 in amino acids: CASSYSPGTALEGYTF. As DNA, the CDR3 is TGTGCCAGCAGTTACTCGCCCGGGACAGCCTTGGAAGGCTACACCTTC.

The chain couples TRBV4-1 to TRBJ2-7; D is perhaps TRBD1 or TRBD2 (6 bases each). The germline V and J ends were trimmed by 0 bases and 1 base, with 22 bases remaining between them. Germline V gives CDR1 MGHRA, CDR2 YSYEKL. The CDR3 sequence is 19 residues long. As DNA, the CDR3 is TGCGCCAGCAGCCAAGATGCCCGGGCGTCGGGGGCAGGGTCCTACGAGCAGTACTTC. Protein product: CASSQDARASGAGSYEQYF.

The rearrangement joins TRBV11-2 to TRBJ1-1, with D unclear. CDR1 is SGHAT, CDR2 FQNNGV, per germline. The CDR3 totals 17 residues. The germline V and J ends were trimmed by 4 bases and 0 bases, with 18 bases remaining between them. This chain's CDR3 is CASSYLRASPMNTEAFF. The CDR3 DNA is TGTGCCAGCAGCTACCTGCGGGCCTCTCCTATGAACACTGAAGCTTTCTTT.

The rearrangement joins TRBV13 to TRBJ2-7; 10 nucleotides line up with TRBD2. There are 15 residues in the CDR3. Germline V CDR1 and CDR2: PRHDT, FYEKMQ (reference sequence). Trimming cost V 3 bases and J 3 bases; bases outside gene matches: 5. The CDR3 DNA reads TGTGCCAGCAGCTTCCGTACTAGCGGGAACTACGAGCAGTACTTC. It translates to CASSFRTSGNYEQYF.

The chain is built from TRBV2 and TRBJ1-3; 8 bases match TRBD1. The CDR3 loop spans 15 amino acids. Trimming took 4 bases from V and 2 from J; bases not matched to a gene: 4. Germline loops: CDR1 SNHLY, CDR2 FYNNEI. CDR3 loop: CASSGADRAGNTIYF. The CDR3 bases are TGTGCCAGCAGTGGGGCGGACAGGGCTGGAAACACCATATATTTT. The complete variable domain, with remaining parts taken from reference TRBV2 and TRBJ1-3, reads EPEVTQTPSHQVTQMGQEVILRCVPISNHLYFYWYRQILGQKVEFLVSFYNNEISEKSEIFDDQFSVERPDGSNFTLKIRSTKLEDSAMYFCASSGADRAGNTIYFGEGSWLTVV.

The chain uses TRBV20-1 and TRBJ2-1; the D gene is possibly TRBD1 (5 bases). V gave up 5 bases and J gave up 7 bases, with 9 bases separating them. The CDR3 is made up of 11 amino acids. Germline assignment: CDR1 DFQATT and CDR2 SNEGSKA (reference sequence). The chain's CDR3 is CSAYRGNEQFF. In nucleotides, the CDR3 is TGCAGTGCTTATAGGGGAAATGAGCAGTTCTTC.

The chain links TRBV29-1 to TRBJ2-7, with D possibly being TRBD2 (5 bases). Germline assignment: CDR1 SQVTM and CDR2 ANQGSEA. CDR3 length: 13 amino acids. Between the trimmed V and J ends, which lost 5 bases and 0 bases, there was a span of 11 bases. CDR3 nucleotide sequence: TGCAGCGTTCATAGCGCGAACTCCTACGAGCAGTACTTC. It is translated as CSVHSANSYEQYF.

The chain is built from TRBV11-2 and TRBJ1-3; weak D call: TRBD1 (5 bases). CDR1 is SGHAT and CDR2 is FQNNGV in the germline V gene. The CDR3 has 17 residues. Trimming removed 5 bases at V and 4 bases at J, with 21 bases between. The CDR3 nucleotides are TGTGCCAGCAGCCCGGCAGAGGGGCCTTGGGGAGGAAACACCATATATTTT. Encoded protein: CASSPAEGPWGGNTIYF.

The chain carries TRBV9 and TRBJ2-7; 7 bases line up with TRBD2. Germline trimming cut 5 bases from V and 0 bases from J; bases unmatched to any gene: 5. Germline CDR1 SGDLS, CDR2 YYNGEE. There are 14 residues in the CDR3. The CDR3 sequence: CASRSAGNSYEQYF. The CDR3 DNA follows: TGTGCCAGCAGGTCAGCGGGGAACTCCTACGAGCAGTACTTC.

The chain is built from TRBV5-5 and TRBJ1-5, with 8 nucleotides matching TRBD1. CDR3 length: 15 residues. In germline, CDR1 is SGHKS, CDR2 YYEKEE (reference sequence). The V and J ends lost 4 bases and 2 bases, in that order; junction bases with no gene match: 5. The CDR3 loop is CASSKGQGGNQPQHF. The CDR3 bases are TGTGCCAGCAGCAAAGGACAGGGTGGCAATCAGCCCCAGCATTTT.

V is TRBV19 and J is TRBJ1-5; the match to TRBD1 covers 7 bases. The CDR3 is 13 amino acids. Germline CDR1 LNHDA, CDR2 SQIVND (reference sequence). Trimming took 2 bases from V and 9 from J; bases not matched to a gene: 4. CDR3 loop: CASSIQGGGPQHF. The CDR3 DNA follows: TGTGCCAGTAGTATACAGGGGGGCGGGCCCCAGCATTTT.

V and J are TRBV7-9 and TRBJ2-2; unclear D gene. In germline, CDR1 is SEHNR, CDR2 FQNEAQ (reference sequence). The V end lost 6 bases, the J end lost 6 bases, and 14 bases lay between the germline ends. The CDR3 extends over 14 amino acids. CDR3 sequence: CASSNYKVAGELFF. The CDR3 DNA follows: TGTGCCAGCAGTAACTATAAAGTGGCCGGGGAGCTGTTTTTT.

To note about this clone: Other DNA variants within this sample encode the same CDR3. The chain carries TRBV15 and TRBJ1-3; D unclear. CDR1 is LNHNV, CDR2 YYDKDF, per germline (reference sequence). Deletions cut 0 bases from V and 0 bases from J, with 6 bases between. The CDR3 covers 15 residues. The CDR3 region is CATSRDRNSGNTIYF. The CDR3 bases are TGTGCCACCAGCAGAGACAGGAACTCTGGAAACACCATATATTTT.